Below, one T cell receptor beta chain is given with its context. V was clipped by 2 bases and J by 0 bases, with 8 bases between them. This CDR3 region has 15 residues. CDR1 and CDR2 (germline): MNHNY, SVGAGI (reference sequence). Per the study methods: For nucleated cells, counts were estimated from reference gene primer amplification. The protocol was immunoSEQ multiplex PCR, while the TCRdb copy is restricted to in-frame clones and leaves out a portion. The V and J calls and clone size are taken from that table; D and trimming were inferred from the DNA. The table lists hundreds of thousands of clones, around 86% of them singletons. The data are from a study of blood T cell repertoires in COVID-19. Overall study context: COVID-19 samples, acute and convalescent, were from the United States, Italy and Spain. Nucleic acid was either cDNA or gDNA, and it came from T cells, B-cell-depleted T cells, or PBMCs.

This clonotype was sampled from a man older than 75 with acute or convalescent COVID-19. The gene calls are TRBV6-6 and TRBJ1-5; perhaps TRBD1 as D (5 bases). Specimen: peripheral blood. The CDR3 loop is CASSYEGASNQPQHF. CDR3 DNA sequence: TGTGCCAGCAGTTACGAAGGGGCTAGCAATCAGCCCCAGCATTTT.